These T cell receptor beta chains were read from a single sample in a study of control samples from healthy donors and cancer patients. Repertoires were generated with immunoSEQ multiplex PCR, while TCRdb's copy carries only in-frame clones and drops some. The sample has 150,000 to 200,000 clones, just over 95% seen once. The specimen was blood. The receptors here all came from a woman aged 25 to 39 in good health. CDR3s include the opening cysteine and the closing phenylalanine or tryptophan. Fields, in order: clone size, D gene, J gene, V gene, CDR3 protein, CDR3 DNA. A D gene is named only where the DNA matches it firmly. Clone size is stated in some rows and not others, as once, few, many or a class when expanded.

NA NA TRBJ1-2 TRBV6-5 CASSYSGQDVRYGYTF TGTGCCAGCAGTTACTCAGGGCAGGACGTGCGGTATGGCTACACCTTC
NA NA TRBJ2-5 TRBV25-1 CASSSEAGGVQETQYF TGTGCCAGCAGTTCCGAAGCGGGCGGGGTCCAAGAGACCCAGTACTTC
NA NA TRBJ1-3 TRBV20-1 CSASISSSGNTIYF TGCAGTGCTAGTATCTCAAGCTCTGGAAACACCATATATTTT
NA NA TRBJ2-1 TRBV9 CASSVVGSRTPFF TGTGCCAGCAGCGTAGTAGGCAGCCGTACTCCGTTCTTC
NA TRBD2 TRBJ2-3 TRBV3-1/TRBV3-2 CASSQDGGAAGTDTQYF TGTGCCAGCAGCCAAGACGGGGGGGCCGCTGGCACAGATACGCAGTATTTT
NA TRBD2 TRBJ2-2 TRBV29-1 CSVLGGQGNTGELFF TGCAGCGTCCTGGGAGGGCAGGGGAACACCGGGGAGCTGTTTTTT
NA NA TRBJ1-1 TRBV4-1 CASSQQGSGTRMMNTEAFF TGCGCCAGCAGCCAACAGGGGTCCGGGACAAGGATGATGAACACTGAAGCTTTCTTT
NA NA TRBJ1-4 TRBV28 CASRYLDTTNEKLFF TGTGCCAGCAGGTACTTGGACACCACTAATGAAAAACTGTTTTTT
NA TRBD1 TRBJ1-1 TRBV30 CAWSRPGQGFSMNTEAFF TGTGCCTGGAGTAGGCCGGGACAGGGGTTTTCGATGAACACTGAAGCTTTCTTT
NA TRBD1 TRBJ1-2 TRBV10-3 CAIKDRGYGYTF TGTGCCATCAAGGACAGGGGTTATGGCTACACCTTC
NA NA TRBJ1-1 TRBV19 CASSINRNTEAFF TGTGCCAGTAGTATCAACAGGAACACTGAAGCTTTCTTT
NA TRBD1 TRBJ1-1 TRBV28 CASSSDGTGEAPEAFF TGTGCCAGCAGCTCCGACGGGACAGGGGAGGCACCTGAAGCTTTCTTT
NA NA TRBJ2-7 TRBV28 CASSRAKPYEQYF TGTGCCAGCAGTCGGGCAAAACCGTACGAGCAGTACTTC
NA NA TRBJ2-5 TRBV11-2 CASSSGETQYF TGTGCCAGCAGCTCGGGAGAGACCCAGTACTTC
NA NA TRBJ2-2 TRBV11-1 CASSSPSANTGELFF TGTGCCAGCAGCTCCCCTAGCGCGAACACCGGGGAGCTGTTTTTT
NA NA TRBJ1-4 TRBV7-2 CASSSQPPGTNEKLFF TGTGCCAGCAGCTCACAGCCCCCAGGAACTAATGAAAAACTGTTTTTT
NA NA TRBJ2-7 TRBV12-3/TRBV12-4 CASSFSGAYEQYF TGTGCCAGCAGTTTCTCTGGGGCCTACGAGCAGTACTTC
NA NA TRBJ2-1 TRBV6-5 CASSPNRDSYNEQFF TGTGCCAGCAGTCCGAACCGGGACTCCTACAATGAGCAGTTCTTC
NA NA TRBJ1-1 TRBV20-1 CSAPQGSRAFF TGCAGTGCTCCCCAGGGGTCGAGGGCTTTCTTT
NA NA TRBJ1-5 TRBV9 CASSVGPGLGDNQPQHF TGTGCCAGCAGCGTAGGTCCGGGGTTGGGCGACAATCAGCCCCAGCATTTT
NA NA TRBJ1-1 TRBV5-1 CASSPGTAFTEAFF TGCGCCAGCAGCCCGGGGACTGCCTTCACTGAAGCTTTCTTT
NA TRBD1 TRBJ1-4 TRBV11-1 CASSASGGTNEKLFF TGTGCCAGCAGCGCGTCAGGGGGAACTAATGAAAAACTGTTTTTT
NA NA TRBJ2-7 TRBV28 CASTSQPSNSEQYF TGTGCCAGCACCTCACAACCGAGTAACTCCGAGCAGTACTTC
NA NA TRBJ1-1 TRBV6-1 CASSEGLNTEAFF TGTGCCAGCAGTGAGGGACTGAACACTGAAGCTTTCTTT
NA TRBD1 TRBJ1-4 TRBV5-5 CASSLVGQGLLANEKLFF TGTGCCAGCAGCTTGGTAGGACAGGGGCTGCTGGCTAATGAAAAACTGTTTTTT
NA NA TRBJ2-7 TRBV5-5 CASSFSYEQYF TGTGCCAGCAGCTTTTCCTACGAGCAGTACTTC
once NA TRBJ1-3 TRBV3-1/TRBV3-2 CASSQEGARLSGNTIYF TGTGCCAGCAGCCAAGAAGGCGCCCGACTCTCTGGAAACACCATATATTTT
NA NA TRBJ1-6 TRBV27 CASSLSPTVWNSPLHF TGTGCCAGCAGTTTATCCCCGACAGTCTGGAATTCACCCCTCCACTTT
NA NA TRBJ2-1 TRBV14 CASSQALGFNEQFF TGTGCCAGCAGCCAAGCTCTGGGTTTCAATGAGCAGTTCTTC
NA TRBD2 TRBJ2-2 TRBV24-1 CATSGPSGRHTGELFF TGTGCCACCAGTGGGCCTAGCGGGAGGCACACCGGGGAGCTGTTTTTT
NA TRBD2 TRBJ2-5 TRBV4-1 CASSRPRLAGVNQETQYF TGCGCCAGCAGCCGACCCAGACTAGCGGGGGTGAACCAAGAGACCCAGTACTTC
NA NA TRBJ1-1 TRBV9 CASSPLGGMNTEAFF TGTGCCAGCAGCCCCCTTGGAGGGATGAACACTGAAGCTTTCTTT
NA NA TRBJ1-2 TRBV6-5 CASKVSGTNYGYTF TGTGCCAGCAAGGTTTCAGGGACTAACTATGGCTACACCTTC
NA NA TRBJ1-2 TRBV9 CASSPRGSFLNYGYTF TGTGCCAGCAGCCCGAGGGGGAGCTTCCTTAACTATGGCTACACCTTC
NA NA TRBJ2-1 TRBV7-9 CASSLTGAASEQFF TGTGCCAGCAGCTTAACGGGAGCCGCTAGTGAGCAGTTCTTC
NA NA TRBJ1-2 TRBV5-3 CARSLAGGRGGDGYTF TGTGCCAGAAGCCTCGCGGGGGGGCGCGGGGGTGATGGCTACACCTTC
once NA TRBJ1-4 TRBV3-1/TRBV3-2 CASSQANEKLFF TGTGCCAGCAGCCAAGCGAATGAAAAACTGTTTTTT
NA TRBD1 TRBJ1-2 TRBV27 CASSLHRGRRYGYTF TGTGCCAGCAGTCTCCACAGGGGGCGCAGATATGGCTACACCTTC
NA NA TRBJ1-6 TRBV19 CASKPGIGSPLHF TGTGCCAGTAAACCCGGGATCGGTTCACCCCTCCACTTT
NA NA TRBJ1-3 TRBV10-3 CAISLRTGLSGNTIYF TGTGCCATCAGTCTCCGAACAGGCCTCTCTGGAAACACCATATATTTT
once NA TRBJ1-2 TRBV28 CASSRTDYGYTF TGTGCCAGCAGTAGGACAGATTATGGCTACACCTTC
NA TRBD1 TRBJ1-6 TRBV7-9 CASSSGQGVGSPLHF TGTGCCAGCAGCTCGGGACAGGGGGTTGGGTCACCCCTCCACTTT
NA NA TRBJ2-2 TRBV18 CASSPRAAGNTGELFF TGTGCCAGCTCCCCCCGGGCAGCGGGGAACACCGGGGAGCTGTTTTTT
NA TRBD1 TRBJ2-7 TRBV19 CASSRQGPYEQYF TGTGCCAGTAGCAGACAGGGCCCCTACGAGCAGTACTTC
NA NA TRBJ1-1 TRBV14 CASSLGPNTEAFF TGTGCCAGCAGCCTCGGACCCAACACTGAAGCTTTCTTT
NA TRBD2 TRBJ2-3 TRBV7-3 CASSRQGASGSTDTQYF TGTGCCAGCAGCCGGCAAGGAGCTAGCGGGAGCACAGATACGCAGTATTTT